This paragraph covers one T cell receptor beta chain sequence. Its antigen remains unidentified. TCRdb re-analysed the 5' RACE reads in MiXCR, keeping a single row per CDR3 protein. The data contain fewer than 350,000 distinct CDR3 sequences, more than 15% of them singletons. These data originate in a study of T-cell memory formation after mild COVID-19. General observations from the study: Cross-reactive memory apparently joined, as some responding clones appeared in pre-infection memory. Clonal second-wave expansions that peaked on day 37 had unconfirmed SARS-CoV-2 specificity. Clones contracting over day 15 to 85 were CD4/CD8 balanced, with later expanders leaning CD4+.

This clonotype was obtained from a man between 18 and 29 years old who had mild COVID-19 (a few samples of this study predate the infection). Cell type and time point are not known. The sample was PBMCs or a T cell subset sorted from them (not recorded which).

CDR3 region: CASSRGPLGNQPQHF. CDR3 nucleotide sequence: TGTGCCAGCAGCCGCGGACCTCTCGGCAATCAGCCCCAGCATTTT. This chain links TRBV7-8 with TRBJ1-5, with D uncertain. V was pared by 5 bases and J by 2 bases, with 13 bases between. The CDR3 runs to 15 residues. Germline-derived CDR1 and CDR2 are SGHVS and FQNEAQ.